This TCR beta chain was identified during a study of T-cell reconstitution after alpha-beta-depleted transplantation in children. Preparation of the TCRbeta library used unique molecular identifiers. MiXCR was run by TCRdb on the PCR reads, yielding one entry per CDR3 protein. Counted here are around 370,000 distinct CDR3 sequences, around 10% occurring once; the ten biggest clones make up around 2.4%. The germline gives CDR1 SGHTA, CDR2 FQGNSA. The ends were cut back, 2 bases at V and 1 base at J, with 18 bases in the middle. The CDR3 spans 17 residues. J is TRBJ2-7 and V is TRBV7-2; tentative D call: TRBD2 (7 bases). The sequences come from PBMCs from the stem cell graft donor, collected from the stem cell graft. This TCR derives from a human donor who donated a stem cell graft to a child with acute lymphoblastic leukemia. The chain's CDR3 is CASSLRGRGNPSYEQYF. CDR3 nucleotide sequence: TGTGCCAGCAGCTTAAGGGGGAGGGGGAACCCATCCTACGAGCAGTACTTC.